The T cell receptor (beta chain) described here comes from a study of STAT3 mutations in large granular lymphocyte leukemia. About the study: Among longitudinally sequenced T-LGLL patients, roughly half had canonical activating STAT3 mutations detected.

Deletions cut 1 base from V and 3 bases from J, with 15 bases between. The CDR3 covers 16 residues. Germline V gene lookup returns CDR1 MNHEY and CDR2 SMNVEV (reference sequence). Details on this clone: The antigen remains unidentified.

Study-wide results and caveats: A small but highly pathogenic clone may have been missed. At least one immunodominant TCR beta clonotype appeared in every T-cell large granular lymphocyte leukemia patient. No sample exists from the first appearance of each clone.

Sequenced by immunoSEQ multiplex PCR; TCRdb stores in-frame clones only, minus some. The sample holds about 15,000 clones, about 90% seen once. V and J are TRBV27 and TRBJ1-2, with D maybe TRBD1 (6 bases). The sample was peripheral blood mononuclear cells. The sequence came from a woman between 45 and 65 years old with T-cell large granular lymphocyte leukemia. Some clones in this sample may be carry-over from other donors' samples. CDR3 in amino acids: CASSLWAGARDYGYTF. CDR3 sequence (DNA): TGTGCCAGCAGTTTATGGGCAGGGGCCAGGGACTATGGCTACACCTTC.